This record concerns one T cell receptor beta chain sequence. Its antigen is not known. Using immunoSEQ multiplex PCR, the repertoire was profiled, and TCRdb retains in-frame clones only, with some absent. The data hold about 50,000 clones, with more than 70% observed a single time. The data are from a study of OX40 agonist ivuxolimab in advanced cancers. Study context: Ivuxolimab doses were 0.01, 0.1, 0.3, 1.5, 3 or 10 mg/kg every 2 weeks. The eligibility criteria allowed prior anti-PD-1, anti-PD-L1 or anti-CTLA-4 therapy, and approximately 40% had some.

Study outcomes and limitations: CD8+ T cells averaged more expanded clones than CD4+.

Germline V lookup: CDR1 SGHRS, CDR2 YFSETQ. The CDR3 spans 12 residues. Trimming left V 4 bases short and J 7 bases short, with 8 bases between. The chain uses TRBV5-1 and TRBJ2-2, with D possibly being TRBD2 (6 bases). The receptor comes from an adult with an advanced solid tumor such as melanoma, head and neck, liver or kidney cancer. Sequencing used CD4+ or CD8+ T cells sorted from blood, obtained in a trial of the OX40 agonist ivuxolimab. The CDR3 DNA follows: TGCGCCAGCAGCAGGGAGGTCGGGGAGCTGTTTTTT. Its protein is CASSREVGELFF. The full variable domain, in which reference TRBV5-1 and TRBJ2-2 provide the parts outside the CDR3, is KAGVTQTPRYLIKTRGQQVTLSCSPISGHRSVSWYQQTPGQGLQFLFEYFSETQRNKGNFPGRFSGRQFSNSRSEMNVSTLELGDSALYLCASSREVGELFFGEGSRLTVL.